The present entry profiles one T cell receptor (beta chain) with its context. Its antigen remains unknown. Then a second PCR, running roughly 6 to 12 cycles, was carried out with a sample-barcoded 5' primer and a J-beta primer mix. Every single cDNA molecule received a tag from a template-switch adaptor with 12 random nucleotides. TCRdb reanalysed the 5' RACE reads using MiXCR and keeps one entry per CDR3 protein. The repertoire holds 1.5 million to 2 million distinct CDR3 sequences, with roughly 30% as singletons. This record comes from a study of blood T cells in healthy people across ages. Study observations and caveats: Bulk PBMC profiling left naive and antigen-experienced comparisons inconclusive. Diversity figures based on one million T cells were deemed too low. Long-lived donors exceeded aged donors in naive CD4+ cells and diversity.

Germline V gene data show CDR1 as MNHNS and CDR2 as SASEGT. This CDR3 is 14 amino acids long. V was cut by 3 bases and J by 5 bases, with 13 bases left in between. The sequenced sample was blood. This TCR was sampled from a woman younger than 45 in good health. The chain combines TRBV6-1 with TRBJ1-2; possible D gene TRBD1, 5 bases. CDR3 nucleotide sequence: TGTGCCAGCAGTGACGCATTGGGGACTTATGGCTACACCTTC. As protein: CASSDALGTYGYTF.